The 7 T cell receptor beta chains below were found in one sample sequenced in a study of OX40 agonist ivuxolimab in advanced cancers. The table came from immunoSEQ multiplex PCR; TCRdb's copy has only in-frame clones and leaves some out. The sample shows some 79,000 clones, around 90% of them seen only once. The sequencing here drew on CD4+ or CD8+ T cells sorted from blood, taken in a trial of the OX40 agonist ivuxolimab. The receptors derive from an adult with an advanced solid tumor such as melanoma, head and neck, liver or kidney cancer.

This chain joins TRBV10-2 and TRBJ1-4; D is undetermined. Looked up from germline, CDR1 is WSHSY and CDR2 is SAAADI. The CDR3 totals 14 residues. The ends were cut back, 11 bases at V and 3 bases at J, with 16 bases in the middle. The CDR3 loop reads CASLGRLANEKLFF. CDR3 DNA: TGCGCCTCCCTGGGGAGGCTGGCTAATGAAAAACTGTTTTTT.

The chain carries TRBV19 and TRBJ1-3; D unclear. The CDR3 runs to 15 residues. CDR1 LNHDA and CDR2 SQIVND come from the germline V gene (reference sequence). V was shortened by 3 bases and J by 0 bases, with 9 bases between the two germline ends. CDR3 sequence (DNA): TGTGCCAGTAGTATCCGAGGCAGCTCTGGAAACACCATATATTTT. It is translated as CASSIRGSSGNTIYF.

The chain uses TRBV7-2 and TRBJ2-5; either TRBD1 or TRBD2 may fit D (5 bases each). Trimming removed 6 bases from V and 5 bases from J, with 16 bases in between. Germline CDR1 reads SGHTA; CDR2 reads FQGNSA. The CDR3 loop spans 14 amino acids. The CDR3 protein is CASRATGTQETQYF. The CDR3 coding sequence is TGTGCCAGCAGAGCCACCGGGACGCAGGAGACCCAGTACTTC.

The V call is TRBV6-4, the J call TRBJ1-2; no firm D call. The CDR3 has 14 residues. Germline CDR1 MRHNA, CDR2 SNTAGT. Trimming took off 6 bases at V and 7 bases at J, with 18 bases between the two ends. The CDR3 region has the DNA TGTGCCAGCAGACCCGGCCCGGGCCTGGGTGGCTACACCTTC. Its protein product is CASRPGPGLGGYTF.

The rearrangement links TRBV19 to TRBJ2-7, with 11 positions matching TRBD2. CDR1 and CDR2 from the germline V gene are LNHDA and SQIVND (reference sequence). V dropped 4 bases and J dropped 0; count of bases not matched to a gene: 8. The CDR3 consists of 17 residues. The CDR3 nucleotides are TGTGCCAGTAGTAAGCAGACTAGCGGGACACACTCCTACGAGCAGTACTTC. This encodes CASSKQTSGTHSYEQYF. Looking up the rest from reference TRBV19 and TRBJ2-7 gives the full variable domain: DGGITQSPKYLFRKEGQNVTLSCEQNLNHDAMYWYRQDPGQGLRLIYYSQIVNDFQKGDIAEGYSVSREKKESFPLTVTSAQKNPTAFYLCASSKQTSGTHSYEQYFGPGTRLTVT.

The rearrangement uses TRBV27 and TRBJ2-7; D not certain. This CDR3 comprises 11 residues. Germline values: CDR1 MNHEY, CDR2 SMNVEV (reference sequence). V lost 3 bases and J lost 6, with 6 bases in between. CDR3 region: CASSFFGEQYF. The CDR3 DNA follows: TGTGCCAGCAGTTTTTTTGGCGAGCAGTACTTC.

Here the CDR3 DNA reads TGTGCCAGTCTACCGCGGGTCATATCGGGAGAGGCCTACGAGCAGTACTTC. Its translation: CASLPRVISGEAYEQYF. V is TRBV2 and J is TRBJ2-7; perhaps TRBD2 as D (6 bases). The germline V gene encodes CDR1 SNHLY and CDR2 FYNNEI. V lost 9 bases to trimming and J lost 2 bases, with 26 bases between them. The CDR3 has 17 residues.